Listed below are T cell receptor beta chains from one sample, sequenced in a study of blood T cell repertoires in COVID-19. The protocol was immunoSEQ multiplex PCR, while the TCRdb copy is restricted to in-frame clones and leaves out a portion. The table records about 41,000 clones, more than 75% of them present only once. Sequencing input: peripheral blood. These receptors originate from an elderly man with acute or convalescent COVID-19. Both conserved end residues are part of each CDR3. D genes are given only for firm matches. Clone sizes are given selectively: once, few, many, or a class where the clone is expanded.

D	size	V	J	DNA	CDR3
.	.	TRBV11-2	TRBJ2-5	TGTGCCAGCACGGCCTTTGGGCAGGAGACCCAGTACTTC	CASTAFGQETQYF
TRBD2	.	TRBV7-2	TRBJ2-7	TGTGCCAGCAGCTTTGGCCTTACTAGCGGGGGGGCGTCCACCTACGAGCAGTACTTC	CASSFGLTSGGASTYEQYF
TRBD2	.	TRBV5-4	TRBJ2-1	TGTGCCAGCAGCCTAGCGGGACCTAACAATGAGCAGTTCTTC	CASSLAGPNNEQFF
.	.	TRBV10-3	TRBJ2-7	TGTGCCATCTCCCGGGACTCAGGGGAGCAGTACTTC	CAISRDSGEQYF
.	.	TRBV11-2	TRBJ2-3	TGTGCCAGCAGCTTAGATGGACACTCCACAGATACGCAGTATTTT	CASSLDGHSTDTQYF
TRBD1	.	TRBV3-1/TRBV3-2	TRBJ2-5	TGTGCCAGCAGTATCCGGGACAGGGGGACCCAGTACTTC	CASSIRDRGTQYF
TRBD2	.	TRBV5-6	TRBJ2-7	TGTGCCAGCAGCTCCCGACTAGCGGGGATTTACGAGCAGTACTTC	CASSSRLAGIYEQYF
TRBD1	.	TRBV10-3	TRBJ2-3	TGTGCCATCAGTGGTAGCAGGCTAGGGGGCAACACAGATACGCAGTATTTT	CAISGSRLGGNTDTQYF
.	.	TRBV2	TRBJ1-5	TGTGCCAGCAGATCCAGGGTGCGCAATCAGCCCCAGCATTTT	CASRSRVRNQPQHF
TRBD1	.	TRBV29-1	TRBJ1-1	TGCAGCGTTGGTTCGGGACAGGGGGCCGTAAGGACCACTGAAGCTTTCTTT	CSVGSGQGAVRTTEAFF
TRBD1	once	TRBV27	TRBJ2-1	TGTGCCAGCAGTTCCCTCCGGACAGGGGGGATTTGGGATGAGCAGTTCTTC	CASSSLRTGGIWDEQFF
TRBD2	.	TRBV7-6	TRBJ2-5	TGTGCCAGCAGCCGGGGGCGGGGGGCTAAAGAGACCCAGTACTTC	CASSRGRGAKETQYF
.	.	TRBV6-6	TRBJ1-5	TGTGCCAGCCTCCTCACGGGGGGTCAGCCCCAGCATTTT	CASLLTGGQPQHF
.	.	TRBV30	TRBJ2-3	TGTGCCTGGACAGGGGGGCGGTTCACAGATACGCAGTATTTT	CAWTGGRFTDTQYF
TRBD2	.	TRBV5-1	TRBJ2-3	TGCGCCAGCAGCCGTCCCACTAGCGGGAGTCGCGCAGATACGCAGTATTTT	CASSRPTSGSRADTQYF
.	.	TRBV6-6	TRBJ1-1	TGTGCCAGCATTCCCCGCGAGGGGACTGCTGAAGCTTTCTTT	CASIPREGTAEAFF
.	.	TRBV19	TRBJ1-5	TGTGCCAGTAGTATGAGGGAGTTCAATCAGCCCCAGCATTTT	CASSMREFNQPQHF
.	.	TRBV19	TRBJ1-2	TGTGCCAGTAGTATAGACAGAAACTATGGCTACACCTTC	CASSIDRNYGYTF
.	few	TRBV19	TRBJ1-1	TGTGCCAGTAGCCTTAGGGACAATGAAGCTTTCTTT	CASSLRDNEAFF
TRBD1	.	TRBV24-1	TRBJ2-2	TGTGCCACCAGTGATGACAGGGGCCCGAACACCGGGGAGCTGTTTTTT	CATSDDRGPNTGELFF
.	.	TRBV5-1	TRBJ2-1	TGCGCCAGCAGCTTGAGTACTTCCTACAATGAGCAGTTCTTC	CASSLSTSYNEQFF
TRBD1	few	TRBV18	TRBJ1-1	TGTGCCAGCTCACCGCCGGCCAGGGGGCCGGCTGAAGCTTTCTTT	CASSPPARGPAEAFF
TRBD1	.	TRBV23-1	TRBJ1-4	TGCGCCAGCAGTCTTGGACAGGGTGCTGAAAAACTGTTTTTT	CASSLGQGAEKLFF
TRBD1	.	TRBV29-1	TRBJ2-2	TGCAGCGCGGACAGGGCGAACACCGGGGAGCTGTTTTTT	CSADRANTGELFF
.	.	TRBV6-5	TRBJ1-3	TGTGCCAGCAGGCAAGGGGCCCAGGTTGGAAACACCATATATTTT	CASRQGAQVGNTIYF
TRBD2	.	TRBV28	TRBJ2-3	TGTGCCAGCATCCCGGGGGGGCGTGTGACAGATACGCAGTATTTT	CASIPGGRVTDTQYF
TRBD1	few	TRBV19	TRBJ1-2	TGTGCCAGTAGGGTCAACAGGGGTACCTATGGCTACACCTTC	CASRVNRGTYGYTF
.	.	TRBV5-4	TRBJ2-2	TGTGCCAGCAGCGCTACAGGGATCGGGGAGCTGTTTTTT	CASSATGIGELFF
.	.	TRBV5-8	TRBJ2-1	TGTGCCAGCAGCCCCCTCCTTACTATCGGGTTCTTC	CASSPLLTIGFF
.	few	TRBV6-5	TRBJ1-2	TGTGCCAGCAGGGGCAGGGGTGGATATGGCTACACCTTC	CASRGRGGYGYTF
TRBD2	.	TRBV4-1	TRBJ2-7	TGCGCCAGCAGCCTCCGGACTAGCGGGAAGGTCTACGAGCAGTACTTC	CASSLRTSGKVYEQYF
.	.	TRBV11-2	TRBJ1-6	TGTGCCAGCAGCCCCGAGAACCTCTATAATTCACCCCTCCACTTT	CASSPENLYNSPLHF
TRBD2	.	TRBV27	TRBJ2-3	TGTGCCAGCAGGGAGACTAGCGGGAGTACAGATACGCAGTATTTT	CASRETSGSTDTQYF
.	.	TRBV6-2/TRBV6-3	TRBJ2-7	TGTGCCAGCAGTGCCGGGTCCACTCCACCCTACGAGCAGTACTTC	CASSAGSTPPYEQYF
.	.	TRBV5-1	TRBJ1-1	TGCGCCAGCAGCCCAAGGCAGGGGTTGAACACTGAAGCTTTCTTT	CASSPRQGLNTEAFF
TRBD1	.	TRBV7-3	TRBJ1-6	TGTGCCAGCAGCCCGGAGGGGGCCAGCCATAATTCACCCCTCCACTTT	CASSPEGASHNSPLHF
.	once	TRBV3-1/TRBV3-2	TRBJ1-2	TGTGCCAGCAGCCAAGATTCGTGGGACAAATTCTCCTATGGCTACACCTTC	CASSQDSWDKFSYGYTF
TRBD1	.	TRBV12-3/TRBV12-4	TRBJ1-6	TGTGCCAGTCAGGGGGCGAATTCACCCCTCCACTTT	CASQGANSPLHF
.	.	TRBV5-1	TRBJ2-7	TGCGCCAGCAGGCGGGAACCATACGAGCAGTACTTC	CASRREPYEQYF
TRBD1	.	TRBV2	TRBJ2-7	TGTGCCAGCAAAGTCTTCGGGACAGACTACGAGCAGTACTTC	CASKVFGTDYEQYF
.	.	TRBV2	TRBJ1-1	TGTGCCAGCGGGCAGTTTGAAGCTTTCTTT	CASGQFEAFF
TRBD1	few	TRBV5-5	TRBJ1-4	TGTGCCAGCAGCTTGGTACAGGGGGGTTATGAAAAACTGTTTTTT	CASSLVQGGYEKLFF